This entry concerns a single T cell receptor (beta chain). The record originates from a study of blood T cell repertoires in COVID-19. Background on the study: The United States, Italy and Spain were the sources of the acute and convalescent COVID-19 samples. Nucleic acid was either cDNA or gDNA, and it came from T cells, B-cell-depleted T cells, or PBMCs.

Per the original data handling: Amplifying reference gene primers gave estimates of nucleated cell counts. Sequenced by immunoSEQ multiplex PCR; TCRdb stores in-frame clones only, minus some. The D gene and trimming were derived from the DNA, and the V and J assignments and clone size from that table. Counted here are tens of thousands of clones, 80% to 90% occurring once; the ten biggest clones make up approximately 2.6%. Between the trimmed V and J ends, which lost 1 base and 2 bases, there was a span of 11 bases. Germline V gene data show CDR1 as MNHNS and CDR2 as SASEGT. CDR3 size: 15 residues. The sequenced sample consisted of peripheral blood. This TCR derives from a man older than 75 with acute or convalescent COVID-19. The genes are TRBV6-1 and TRBJ1-2; maybe TRBD1 (6 bases). Written as DNA, the CDR3 is TGTGCCAGCAGTGAAGGGGGGGGGCGGAACTATGGCTACACCTTC. Protein product: CASSEGGGRNYGYTF.